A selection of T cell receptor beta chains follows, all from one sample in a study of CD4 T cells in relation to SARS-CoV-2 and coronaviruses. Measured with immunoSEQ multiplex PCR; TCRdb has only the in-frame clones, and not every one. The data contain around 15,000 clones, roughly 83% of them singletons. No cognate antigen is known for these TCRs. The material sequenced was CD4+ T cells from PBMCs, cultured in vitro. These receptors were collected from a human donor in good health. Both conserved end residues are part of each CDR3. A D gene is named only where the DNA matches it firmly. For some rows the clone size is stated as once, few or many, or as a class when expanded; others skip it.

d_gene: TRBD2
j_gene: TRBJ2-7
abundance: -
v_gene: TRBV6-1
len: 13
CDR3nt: TGTGCCAGCAGTGACAGGGAGGGCGACGAGCAGTACTTC
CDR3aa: CASSDREGDEQYF

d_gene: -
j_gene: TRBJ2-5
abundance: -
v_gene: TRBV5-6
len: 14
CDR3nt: TGTGCCAGCAGCTCCGAAGGTGGGGTAGAGACCCAGTACTTC
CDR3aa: CASSSEGGVETQYF

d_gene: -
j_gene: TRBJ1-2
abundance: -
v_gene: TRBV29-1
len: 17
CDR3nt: TGCAGCGTTGAAAGGTACCGGCGCGGGGATTCTAACTATGGCTACACCTTC
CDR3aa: CSVERYRRGDSNYGYTF

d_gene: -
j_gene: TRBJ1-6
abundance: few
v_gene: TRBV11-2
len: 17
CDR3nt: TGTGCCAGCAGCTTATCCGACAGGAGCTCCTATAATTCACCCCTCCACTTT
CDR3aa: CASSLSDRSSYNSPLHF

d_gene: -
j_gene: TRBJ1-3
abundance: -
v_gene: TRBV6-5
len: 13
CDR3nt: TGTGCCAGCAGTTACGGGGGGGGTGGGACCATATATTTT
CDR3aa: CASSYGGGGTIYF

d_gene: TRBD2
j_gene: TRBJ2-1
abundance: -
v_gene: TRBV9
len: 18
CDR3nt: TGTGCCAGCCCCCCGAAGGGGACTAGCGGCTGGTTTGCCAATGAGCAGTTCTTC
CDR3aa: CASPPKGTSGWFANEQFF

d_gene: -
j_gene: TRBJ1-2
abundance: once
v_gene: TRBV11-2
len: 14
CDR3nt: TGTGCCAGCAGTTCGCGCAGGGAGAACTATGGCTACACCTTC
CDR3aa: CASSSRRENYGYTF

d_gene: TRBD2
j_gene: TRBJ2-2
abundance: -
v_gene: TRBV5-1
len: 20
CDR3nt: TGCGCCAGCAGCTTGAGCCGGCTAGCGGGGGGCAACGGAAACACCGGGGAGCTGTTTTTT
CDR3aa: CASSLSRLAGGNGNTGELFF

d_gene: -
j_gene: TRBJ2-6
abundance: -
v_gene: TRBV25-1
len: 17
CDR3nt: TGTGCCAGCAGTAGTGGAGGCCCTAGCTCTGGGGCCAACGTCCTGACTTTC
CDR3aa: CASSSGGPSSGANVLTF

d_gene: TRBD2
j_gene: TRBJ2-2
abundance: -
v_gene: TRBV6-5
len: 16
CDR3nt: TGTGCCAGCAGTTACTCGTCACTAGCGGGAGTCCGGGAGCTGTTTTTT
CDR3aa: CASSYSSLAGVRELFF

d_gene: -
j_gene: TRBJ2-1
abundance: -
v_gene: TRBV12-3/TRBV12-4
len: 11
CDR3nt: TGTGCCAGCAGCATCTACAATGAGCAGTTCTTC
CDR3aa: CASSIYNEQFF

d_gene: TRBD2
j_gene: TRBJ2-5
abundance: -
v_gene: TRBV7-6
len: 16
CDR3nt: TGTGCCAGCAGCTACACTAGCGGGGGGTACCAAGAGACCCAGTACTTC
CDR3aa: CASSYTSGGYQETQYF

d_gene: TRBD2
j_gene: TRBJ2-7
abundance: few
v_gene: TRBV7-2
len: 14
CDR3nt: TGTGCCAGCAGCTTTAGCGGGGGGGCCGACGAGCAGTACTTC
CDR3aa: CASSFSGGADEQYF